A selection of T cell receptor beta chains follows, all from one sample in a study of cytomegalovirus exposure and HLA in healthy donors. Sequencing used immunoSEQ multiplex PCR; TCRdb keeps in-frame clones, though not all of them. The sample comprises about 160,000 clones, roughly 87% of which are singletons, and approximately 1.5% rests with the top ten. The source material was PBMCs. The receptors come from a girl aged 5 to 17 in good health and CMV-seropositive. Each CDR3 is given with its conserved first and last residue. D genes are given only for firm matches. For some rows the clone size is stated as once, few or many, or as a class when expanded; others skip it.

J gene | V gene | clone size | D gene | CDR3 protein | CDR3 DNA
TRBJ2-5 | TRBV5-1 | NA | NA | CASSLGSSSQSPQWETQYF | TGCGCCAGCAGCCTTGGGTCTAGCTCCCAATCACCTCAATGGGAGACCCAGTACTTC
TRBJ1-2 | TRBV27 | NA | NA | CASSPTGLPLNYGYTF | TGTGCCAGCAGTCCGACAGGTCTTCCGCTTAACTATGGCTACACCTTC
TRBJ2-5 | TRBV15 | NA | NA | CATSRDAGQETQYF | TGTGCCACCAGCAGAGATGCAGGACAAGAGACCCAGTACTTC
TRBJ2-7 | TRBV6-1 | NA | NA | CASSTTPMSSYEQYF | TGTGCCAGCAGTACTACGCCTATGAGCTCCTACGAGCAGTACTTC
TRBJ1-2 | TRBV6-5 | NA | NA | CASSYRRRGGVGYTF | TGTGCCAGCAGTTATCGGCGACGTGGAGGGGTTGGCTACACCTTC
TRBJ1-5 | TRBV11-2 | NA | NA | CASSLIGESQPQHF | TGTGCCAGCAGCTTAATAGGAGAAAGCCAGCCCCAGCATTTT
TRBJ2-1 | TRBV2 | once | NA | CASSVGAGEQFF | TGTGCCAGCAGTGTGGGGGCCGGTGAGCAGTTCTTC
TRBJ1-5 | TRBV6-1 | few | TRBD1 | CASSRGLEQPQHF | TGTGCCAGCAGCAGGGGGTTGGAGCAGCCCCAGCATTTT
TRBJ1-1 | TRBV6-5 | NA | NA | CASTPQGNTEAFF | TGTGCCAGCACCCCCCAGGGGAACACTGAAGCTTTCTTT
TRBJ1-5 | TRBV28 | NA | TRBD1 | CASSPRTGYQPQHF | TGTGCCAGCAGCCCCCGGACAGGGTATCAGCCCCAGCATTTT
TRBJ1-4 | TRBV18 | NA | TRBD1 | CASSTGQGAQRSQFF | TGTGCCAGCTCAACGGGACAGGGGGCGCAGAGAAGCCAGTTTTTT
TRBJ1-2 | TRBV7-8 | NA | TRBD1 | CASARQGVRGYTF | TGTGCCAGCGCAAGACAGGGGGTACGGGGCTACACCTTC
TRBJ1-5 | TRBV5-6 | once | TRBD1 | CASSSQGASQPQHF | TGTGCCAGCAGCTCCCAGGGGGCTTCCCAGCCCCAGCATTTT
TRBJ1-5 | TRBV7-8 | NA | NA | CAGSFRSNQPQHF | TGTGCCGGCAGTTTCCGTTCGAATCAGCCCCAGCATTTT
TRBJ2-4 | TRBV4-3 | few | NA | CASSQDTTGGGIQYF | TGCGCCAGCAGCCAAGATACCACAGGGGGGGGTATTCAGTACTTC
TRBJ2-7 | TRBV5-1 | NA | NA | CASSLRSGPAYEQYF | TGCGCCAGCAGCTTGAGAAGCGGGCCAGCCTACGAGCAGTACTTC
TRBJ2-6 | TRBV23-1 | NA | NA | CASSRRIVLTF | TGCGCCAGCAGTCGTAGAATCGTCCTGACTTTC
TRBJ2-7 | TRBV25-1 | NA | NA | CASSPVYSYEQYF | TGTGCCAGCAGTCCAGTGTACTCCTACGAGCAGTACTTC
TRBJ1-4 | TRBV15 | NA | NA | CATSRDLGAANEKLFF | TGTGCCACCAGCAGAGACTTGGGGGCAGCTAATGAAAAACTGTTTTTT
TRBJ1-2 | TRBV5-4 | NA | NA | CASSLGASNYGYTF | TGTGCCAGCAGCTTGGGAGCTTCTAACTATGGCTACACCTTC
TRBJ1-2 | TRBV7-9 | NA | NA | CASSFTGGGGYTF | TGTGCCAGCAGCTTTACGGGAGGTGGTGGCTACACCTTC
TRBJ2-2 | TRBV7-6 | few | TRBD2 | CASSLGLASNTGELFF | TGTGCCAGCAGCTTAGGACTAGCGAGTAACACCGGGGAGCTGTTTTTT
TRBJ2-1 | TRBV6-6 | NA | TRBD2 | CASRGLAGNNEQFF | TGTGCCAGCAGGGGACTAGCGGGAAACAATGAGCAGTTCTTC
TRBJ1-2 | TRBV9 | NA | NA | CASSVTGKNYGYTF | TGTGCCAGCAGCGTAACAGGAAAGAACTATGGCTACACCTTC
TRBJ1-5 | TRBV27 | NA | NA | CASRRNNQPQHF | TGTGCCAGCAGGCGGAACAATCAGCCCCAGCATTTT
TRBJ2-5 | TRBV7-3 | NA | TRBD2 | CASSLMGGSTQETQYF | TGTGCCAGCAGCTTAATGGGCGGGAGTACCCAAGAGACCCAGTACTTC
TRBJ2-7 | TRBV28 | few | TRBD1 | CASSSVGTGSHEQYF | TGTGCCAGCAGTTCCGTGGGGACAGGGTCACACGAGCAGTACTTC
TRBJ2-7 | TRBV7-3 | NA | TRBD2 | CASSLMAGGTYEQYF | TGTGCCAGCAGCTTAATGGCGGGAGGTACCTACGAGCAGTACTTC
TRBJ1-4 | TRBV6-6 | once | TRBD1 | CASSHRGRYEKLFF | TGTGCCAGCAGTCACAGGGGGCGATACGAAAAACTGTTTTTT
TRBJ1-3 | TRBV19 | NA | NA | CASSISQGYSGNTIYF | TGTGCCAGTAGTATCTCTCAGGGGTACTCTGGAAACACCATATATTTT
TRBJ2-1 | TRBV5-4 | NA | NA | CASSTDRNEQFF | TGTGCCAGCAGCACGGACAGAAATGAGCAGTTCTTC
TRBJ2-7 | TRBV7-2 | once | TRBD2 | CASSFGGEQYF | TGTGCCAGCAGCTTCGGGGGGGAGCAGTACTTC
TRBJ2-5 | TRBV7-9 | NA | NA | CASSSGETQYF | TGTGCCAGCAGCTCCGGAGAGACCCAGTACTTC
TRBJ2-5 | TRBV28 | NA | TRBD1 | CASSLLVGGGETQYF | TGTGCCAGCAGTTTATTGGTAGGGGGCGGGGAGACCCAGTACTTC
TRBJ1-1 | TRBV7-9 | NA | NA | CASSLKAQTQAVAFF | TGTGCCAGCAGCTTAAAGGCACAAACCCAGGCTGTGGCTTTCTTT
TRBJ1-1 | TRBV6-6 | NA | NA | CASSYDPGGEAFF | TGTGCCAGCAGTTATGATCCTGGCGGTGAAGCTTTCTTT
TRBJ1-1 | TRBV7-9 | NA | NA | CASSLLENTEAFF | TGTGCCAGCAGCTTGCTAGAGAACACTGAAGCTTTCTTT
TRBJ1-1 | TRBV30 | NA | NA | CAWSVEFLYTEAFF | TGTGCCTGGTCGGTTGAGTTCTTGTACACTGAAGCTTTCTTT
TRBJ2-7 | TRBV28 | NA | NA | CASSTGWGLNAKQSSYEQYF | TGTGCCAGCAGTACGGGGTGGGGACTTAACGCTAAGCAGAGCTCCTACGAGCAGTACTTC
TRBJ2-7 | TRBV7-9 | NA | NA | CASTLTRLGPHEQYF | TGTGCCAGCACCCTTACCCGGCTGGGGCCCCACGAGCAGTACTTC
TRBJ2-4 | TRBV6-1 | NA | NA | CASREIAKNIQYF | TGTGCCAGTAGGGAGATAGCCAAAAACATTCAGTACTTC
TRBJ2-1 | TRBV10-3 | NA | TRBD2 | CAISVLLAEDNEQFF | TGTGCCATCAGTGTATTACTAGCGGAGGACAATGAGCAGTTCTTC
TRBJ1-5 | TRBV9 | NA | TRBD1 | CASSVAAGGNQPQHF | TGTGCCAGCAGCGTAGCTGCAGGGGGTAATCAGCCCCAGCATTTT
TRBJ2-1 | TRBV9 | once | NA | CASSGEWGYNEQFF | TGTGCCAGCAGCGGGGAGTGGGGTTACAATGAGCAGTTCTTC
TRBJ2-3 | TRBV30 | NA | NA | CASKDGLGTDTQYF | TGTGCCTCTAAAGATGGGCTCGGCACAGATACGCAGTATTTT
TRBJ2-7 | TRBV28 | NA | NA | CASSSPNPKPYEQYF | TGTGCCAGCAGTTCCCCTAATCCGAAACCCTACGAGCAGTACTTC
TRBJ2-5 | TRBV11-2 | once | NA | CASSYPSVQETQYF | TGTGCCAGCAGCTACCCCTCAGTCCAAGAGACCCAGTACTTC
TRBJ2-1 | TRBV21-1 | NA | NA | CASSSGTSGGNEQFF | TGTGCCAGCAGCAGTGGGACTAGCGGGGGGAATGAGCAGTTCTTC
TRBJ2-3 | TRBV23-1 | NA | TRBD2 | CASSRTFGTSGRRGTDTQYF | TGCGCCAGCAGTCGAACTTTCGGGACTAGCGGGAGAAGAGGCACAGATACGCAGTATTTT
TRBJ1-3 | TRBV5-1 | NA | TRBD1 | CASSPETGAYTIYF | TGCGCCAGCAGCCCGGAGACAGGGGCCTACACCATATATTTT
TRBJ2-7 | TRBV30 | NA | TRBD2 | CAWSPLAGTYEQYF | TGTGCCTGGAGTCCCCTAGCGGGTACGTACGAGCAGTACTTC
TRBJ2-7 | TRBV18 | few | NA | CASSPPDSYEQYF | TGTGCCAGCTCACCACCCGACAGCTACGAGCAGTACTTC
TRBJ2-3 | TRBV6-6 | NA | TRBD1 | CASSYSGTAYTDTQYF | TGTGCCAGCAGTTATTCCGGGACAGCCTACACAGATACGCAGTATTTT